This T cell receptor beta chain is from a study of immune characterization of retroperitoneal liposarcoma (dated by TCRdb to between 2018 and 2021). For CDR1 and CDR2, the germline V gene (reference sequence) lists MNHEY and SMNVEV. The CDR3 spans 16 residues, from the cysteine through the phenylalanine. The entry retains the CDR3 DNA only, 48 bases that are in frame from base 1. V trim: 4 bases; J trim: 6 bases; unmatched bases: 13. The library was obtained by PCR. The data were produced on a NextSeq 500. The public reads were reanalyzed by TCRdb: fastp trimming at Q25, MiXCR alignment, in-frame beta chains only. Under each unique CDR3 protein, matching rows form one entry showing the most common genes and DNA. The sample data list a few thousand distinct CDR3 sequences, and around a third of these were observed just once. The ten largest clones add up to about 15% of the sample. In the case of this clonotype: The antigen this receptor binds is unknown. No base qualities exist here, and no much larger clone lies one base off it.

The sample taken for sequencing was tumor tissue. The rearranged segments are TRBV27 and TRBJ2-3, and TRBD2 aligns with 7 junction nucleotides. This TCR came from a male donor with retroperitoneal liposarcoma. The nucleotide sequence is given as TGTGCCAGCAGTTGGAACTTGGGAGGGGCAGGGGATACGCAGTATTTT. This encodes CASSWNLGGAGDTQYF.